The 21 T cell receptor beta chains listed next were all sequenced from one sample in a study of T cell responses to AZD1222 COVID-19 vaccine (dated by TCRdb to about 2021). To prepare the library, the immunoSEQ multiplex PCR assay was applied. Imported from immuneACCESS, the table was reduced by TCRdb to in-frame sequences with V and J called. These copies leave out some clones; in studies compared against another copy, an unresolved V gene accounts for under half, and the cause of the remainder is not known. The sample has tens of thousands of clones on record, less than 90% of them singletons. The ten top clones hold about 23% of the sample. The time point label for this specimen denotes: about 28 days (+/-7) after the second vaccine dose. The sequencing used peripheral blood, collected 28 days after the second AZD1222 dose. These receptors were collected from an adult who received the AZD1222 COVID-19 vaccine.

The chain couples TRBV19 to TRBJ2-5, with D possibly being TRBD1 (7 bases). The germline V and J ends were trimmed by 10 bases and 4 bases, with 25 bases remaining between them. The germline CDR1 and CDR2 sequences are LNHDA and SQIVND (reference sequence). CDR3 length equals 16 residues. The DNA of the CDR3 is TGTGCCAACCAACGGGGAGGACAGGCCATAGGAGAGACCCAGTACTTC. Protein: CANQRGGQAIGETQYF.

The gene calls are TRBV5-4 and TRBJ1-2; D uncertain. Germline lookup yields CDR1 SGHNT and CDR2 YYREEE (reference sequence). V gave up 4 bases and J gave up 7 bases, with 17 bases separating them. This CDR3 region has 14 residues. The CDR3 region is CASSSQTREPGYTF. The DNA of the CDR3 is TGTGCCAGCAGCAGCCAGACGCGCGAACCTGGCTACACCTTC.

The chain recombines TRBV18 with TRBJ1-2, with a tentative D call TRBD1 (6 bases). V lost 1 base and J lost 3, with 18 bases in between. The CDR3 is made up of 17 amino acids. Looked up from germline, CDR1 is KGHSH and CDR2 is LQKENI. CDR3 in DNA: TGTGCCAGCTCACCACGTGAAATCCCGGGGGCGGACTATGGCTACACCTTC. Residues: CASSPREIPGADYGYTF.

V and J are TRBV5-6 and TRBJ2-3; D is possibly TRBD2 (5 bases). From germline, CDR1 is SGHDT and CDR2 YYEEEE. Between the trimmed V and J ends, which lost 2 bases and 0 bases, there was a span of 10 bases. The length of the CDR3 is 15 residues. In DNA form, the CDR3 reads TGTGCCAGCAGCTTCCGAGCGGCTAGCACAGATACGCAGTATTTT. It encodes CASSFRAASTDTQYF.

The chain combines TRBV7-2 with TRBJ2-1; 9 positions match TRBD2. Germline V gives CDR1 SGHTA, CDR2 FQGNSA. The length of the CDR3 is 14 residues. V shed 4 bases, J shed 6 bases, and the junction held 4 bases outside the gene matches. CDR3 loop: CASSSSGGPNEQFF. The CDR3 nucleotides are TGTGCCAGCAGCTCCAGCGGGGGGCCCAATGAGCAGTTCTTC.

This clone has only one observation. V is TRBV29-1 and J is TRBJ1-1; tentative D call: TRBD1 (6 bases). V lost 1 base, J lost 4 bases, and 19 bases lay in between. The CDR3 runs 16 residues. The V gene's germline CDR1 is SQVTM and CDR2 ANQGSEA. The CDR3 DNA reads TGCAGCGTTGAAGGTATACGGGGCCAGGGGACCACTGAAGCTTTCTTT. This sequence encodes CSVEGIRGQGTTEAFF. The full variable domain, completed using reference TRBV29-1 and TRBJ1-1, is SAVISQKPSRDICQRGTSLTIQCQVDSQVTMMFWYRQQPGQSLTLIATANQGSEATYESGFVIDKFPISRPNLTFSTLTVSNMSPEDSSIYLCSVEGIRGQGTTEAFFGQGTRLTVV.

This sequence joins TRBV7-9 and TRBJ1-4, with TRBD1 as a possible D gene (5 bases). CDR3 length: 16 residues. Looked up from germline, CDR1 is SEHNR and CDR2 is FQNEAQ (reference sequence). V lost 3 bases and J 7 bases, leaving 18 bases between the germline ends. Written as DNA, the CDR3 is TGTGCCAGCAGCTTGGGGGAGGGGACCGAAGCTGAAAAACTGTTTTTT. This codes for CASSLGEGTEAEKLFF.

CDR3 sequence (DNA): TGTGCCAGCTCACCACAGGGACAGAACATCTATGGCTACACCTTC. Translated, it gives CASSPQGQNIYGYTF. This chain uses TRBV18 with TRBJ1-2; 7 nucleotides line up with TRBD1. The CDR3 contains 15 residues. CDR1 KGHSH and CDR2 LQKENI come from the germline V gene. With 1 base clipped from V and 4 bases from J, the junction kept 6 bases outside the gene matches.

The CDR3 loop reads CATSDGYHTDTQYF. The CDR3 DNA sequence: TGTGCCACCTCCGACGGCTATCACACAGATACGCAGTATTTT. The V and J genes are TRBV24-1 and TRBJ2-3; the D is unclear. Germline-derived CDR1 and CDR2 are KGHDR and SFDVKD. V lost 9 bases, J lost 2 bases, and 14 bases lay in between. CDR3 length equals 14 residues.

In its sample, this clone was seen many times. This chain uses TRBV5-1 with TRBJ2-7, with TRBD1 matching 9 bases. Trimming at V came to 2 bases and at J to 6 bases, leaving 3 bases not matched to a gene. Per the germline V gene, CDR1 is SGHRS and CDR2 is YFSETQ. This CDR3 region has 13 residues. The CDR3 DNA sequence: TGCGCCAGCAGCTTCCGGGACAGGGTCGAGCAGTACTTC. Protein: CASSFRDRVEQYF. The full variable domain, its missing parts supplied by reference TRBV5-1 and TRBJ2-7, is KAGVTQTPRYLIKTRGQQVTLSCSPISGHRSVSWYQQTPGQGLQFLFEYFSETQRNKGNFPGRFSGRQFSNSRSEMNVSTLELGDSALYLCASSFRDRVEQYFGPGTRLTVT.

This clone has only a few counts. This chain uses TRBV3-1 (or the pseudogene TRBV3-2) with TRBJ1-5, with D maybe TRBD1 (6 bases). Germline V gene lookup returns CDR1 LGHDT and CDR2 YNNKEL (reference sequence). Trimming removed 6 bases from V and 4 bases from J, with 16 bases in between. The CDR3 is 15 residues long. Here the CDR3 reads CASSQNGGENQPQHF. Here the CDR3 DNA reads TGTGCCAGCAGTCAGAACGGGGGCGAAAATCAGCCCCAGCATTTT.

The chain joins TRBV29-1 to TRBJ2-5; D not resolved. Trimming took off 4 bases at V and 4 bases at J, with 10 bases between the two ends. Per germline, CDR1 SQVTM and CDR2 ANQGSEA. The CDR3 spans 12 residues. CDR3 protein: CSVGRPGETQYF. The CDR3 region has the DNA TGCAGCGTTGGCAGGCCCGGAGAGACCCAGTACTTC.

CDR3: CASSVGWGRDSGNTIYF. DNA of the CDR3: TGTGCCAGCAGCGTAGGGTGGGGGAGGGACTCTGGAAACACCATATATTTT. The chain combines TRBV9 with TRBJ1-3, with D possibly TRBD1 on 5 matching bases. Looked up from germline, CDR1 is SGDLS and CDR2 is YYNGEE. CDR3 length: 17 residues. Between the trimmed V and J ends, which lost 0 bases and 0 bases, there was a span of 13 bases.

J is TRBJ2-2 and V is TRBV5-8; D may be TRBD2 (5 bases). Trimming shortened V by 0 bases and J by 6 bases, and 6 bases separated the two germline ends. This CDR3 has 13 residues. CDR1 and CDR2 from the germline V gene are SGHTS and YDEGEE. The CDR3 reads CASSLVGAGELFF. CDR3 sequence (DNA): TGTGCCAGCAGCTTGGTCGGGGCCGGGGAGCTGTTTTTT.

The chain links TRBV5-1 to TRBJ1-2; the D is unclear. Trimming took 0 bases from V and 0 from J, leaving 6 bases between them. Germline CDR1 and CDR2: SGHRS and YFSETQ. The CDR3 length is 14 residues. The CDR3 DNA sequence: TGCGCCAGCAGCTTGGATGCAGCTAACTATGGCTACACCTTC. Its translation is CASSLDAANYGYTF.

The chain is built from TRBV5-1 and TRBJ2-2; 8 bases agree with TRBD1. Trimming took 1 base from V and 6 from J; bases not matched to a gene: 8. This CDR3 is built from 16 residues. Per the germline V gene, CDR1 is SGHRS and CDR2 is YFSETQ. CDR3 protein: CASSLLLDRVPGELFF. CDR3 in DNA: TGCGCCAGCAGCTTGCTGTTGGACAGGGTGCCCGGGGAGCTGTTTTTT. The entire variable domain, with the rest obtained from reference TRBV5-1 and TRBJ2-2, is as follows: KAGVTQTPRYLIKTRGQQVTLSCSPISGHRSVSWYQQTPGQGLQFLFEYFSETQRNKGNFPGRFSGRQFSNSRSEMNVSTLELGDSALYLCASSLLLDRVPGELFFGEGSRLTVL.

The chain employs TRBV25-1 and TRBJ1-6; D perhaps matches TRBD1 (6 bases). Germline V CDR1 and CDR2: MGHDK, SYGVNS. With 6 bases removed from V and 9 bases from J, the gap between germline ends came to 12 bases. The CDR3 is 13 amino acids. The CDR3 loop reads CASRQGRVSPLHF. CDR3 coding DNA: TGTGCCAGCAGGCAGGGGAGAGTTTCACCCCTCCACTTT.

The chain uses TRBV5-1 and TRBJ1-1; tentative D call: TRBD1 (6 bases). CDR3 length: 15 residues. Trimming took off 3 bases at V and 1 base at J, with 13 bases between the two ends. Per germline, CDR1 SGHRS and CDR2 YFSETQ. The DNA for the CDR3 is TGCGCCAGCAGCTCCCAGGGGAGCCAGAACACTGAAGCTTTCTTT. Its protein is CASSSQGSQNTEAFF.

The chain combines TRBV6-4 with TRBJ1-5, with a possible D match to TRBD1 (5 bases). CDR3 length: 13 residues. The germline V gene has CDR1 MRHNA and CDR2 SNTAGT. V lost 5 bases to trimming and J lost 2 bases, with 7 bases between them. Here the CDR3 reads CASSQGGNQPQHF. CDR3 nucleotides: TGTGCCAGCAGTCAGGGAGGCAATCAGCCCCAGCATTTT.

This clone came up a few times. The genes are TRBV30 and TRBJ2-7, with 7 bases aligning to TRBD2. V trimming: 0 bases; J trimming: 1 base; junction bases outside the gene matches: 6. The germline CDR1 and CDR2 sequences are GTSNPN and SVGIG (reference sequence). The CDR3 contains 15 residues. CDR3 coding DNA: TGTGCCTGGAGTGTCGGGGGGAGAACGTCCTACGAGCAGTACTTC. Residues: CAWSVGGRTSYEQYF.

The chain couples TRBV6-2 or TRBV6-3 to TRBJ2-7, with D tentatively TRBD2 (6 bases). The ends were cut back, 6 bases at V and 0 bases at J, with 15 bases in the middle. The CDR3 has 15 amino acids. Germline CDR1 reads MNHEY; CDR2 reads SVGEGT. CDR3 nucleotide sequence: TGTGCCAGCAGGTACCGGGACTTGAGCTCCTACGAGCAGTACTTC. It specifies CASRYRDLSSYEQYF.